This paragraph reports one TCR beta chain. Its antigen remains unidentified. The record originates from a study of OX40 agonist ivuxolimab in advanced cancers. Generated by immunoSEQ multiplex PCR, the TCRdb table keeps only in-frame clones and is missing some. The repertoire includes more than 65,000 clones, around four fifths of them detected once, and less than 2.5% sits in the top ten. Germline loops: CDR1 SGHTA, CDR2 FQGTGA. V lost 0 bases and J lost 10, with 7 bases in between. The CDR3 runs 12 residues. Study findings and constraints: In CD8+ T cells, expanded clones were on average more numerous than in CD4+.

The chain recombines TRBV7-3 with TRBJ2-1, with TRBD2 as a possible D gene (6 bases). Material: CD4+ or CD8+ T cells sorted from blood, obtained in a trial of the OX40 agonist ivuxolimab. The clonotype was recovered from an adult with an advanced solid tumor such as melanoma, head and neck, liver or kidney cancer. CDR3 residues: CASSLTEGEQFF. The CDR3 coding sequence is TGTGCCAGCAGCTTAACGGAGGGGGAGCAGTTCTTC.